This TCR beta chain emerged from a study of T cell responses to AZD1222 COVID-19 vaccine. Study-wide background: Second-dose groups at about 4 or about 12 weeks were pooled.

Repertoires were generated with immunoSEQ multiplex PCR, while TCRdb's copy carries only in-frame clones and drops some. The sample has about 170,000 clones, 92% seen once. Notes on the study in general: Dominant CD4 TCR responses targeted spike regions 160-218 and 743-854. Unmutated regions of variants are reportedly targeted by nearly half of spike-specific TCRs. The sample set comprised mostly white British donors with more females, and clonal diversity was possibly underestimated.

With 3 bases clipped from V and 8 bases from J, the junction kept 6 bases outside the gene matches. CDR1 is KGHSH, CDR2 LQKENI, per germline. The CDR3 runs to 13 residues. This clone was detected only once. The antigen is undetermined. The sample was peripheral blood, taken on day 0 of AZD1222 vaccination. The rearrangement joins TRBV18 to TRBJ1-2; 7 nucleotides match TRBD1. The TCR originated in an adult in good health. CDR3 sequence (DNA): TGTGCCAGCTCACCCGTAGGGGGCGAGGGCTACACCTTC. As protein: CASSPVGGEGYTF. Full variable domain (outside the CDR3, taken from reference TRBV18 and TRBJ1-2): NAGVMQNPRHLVRRRGQEARLRCSPMKGHSHVYWYRQLPEEGLKFMVYLQKENIIDESGMPKERFSAEFPKEGPSILRIQQVVRGDSAAYFCASSPVGGEGYTFGSGTRLTVV.